This TCR beta chain was retrieved from a study of T cell changes during pregnancy in multiple sclerosis. Looked up from germline, CDR1 is SEHNR and CDR2 is FQNEAQ (reference sequence). The CDR3 covers 14 residues. Trimming stripped 5 bases from V and 11 bases from J, with 16 bases between. Clones were sequenced by immunoSEQ multiplex PCR, and TCRdb holds only the in-frame ones, with some missing. The sample shows about 97,000 clones, approximately 90% of them seen only once. The clonotype comes from a female donor in good health, enrolled as a control in a pregnancy study. The specimen was peripheral blood, collected in the second trimester of pregnancy. V gene TRBV7-9 combines with J gene TRBJ1-6; perhaps TRBD1 as D (5 bases). CDR3 bases: TGTGCCAGCAGCCACCAGGGTGGCATGGCACCCCTCCACTTT. As protein: CASSHQGGMAPLHF.